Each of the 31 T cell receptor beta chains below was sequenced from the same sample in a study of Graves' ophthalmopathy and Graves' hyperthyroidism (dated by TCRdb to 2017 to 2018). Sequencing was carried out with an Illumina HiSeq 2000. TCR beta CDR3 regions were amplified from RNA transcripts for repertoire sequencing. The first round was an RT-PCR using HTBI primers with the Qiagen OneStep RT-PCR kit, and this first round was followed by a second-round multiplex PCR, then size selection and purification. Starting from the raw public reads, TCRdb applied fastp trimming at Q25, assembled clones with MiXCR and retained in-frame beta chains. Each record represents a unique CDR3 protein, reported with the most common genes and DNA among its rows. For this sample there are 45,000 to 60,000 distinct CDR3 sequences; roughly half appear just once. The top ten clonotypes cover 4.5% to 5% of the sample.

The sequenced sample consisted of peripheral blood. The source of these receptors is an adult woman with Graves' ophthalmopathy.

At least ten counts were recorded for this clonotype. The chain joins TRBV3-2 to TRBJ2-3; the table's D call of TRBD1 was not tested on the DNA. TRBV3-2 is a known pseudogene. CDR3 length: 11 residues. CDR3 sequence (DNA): TGTGCCAGCGGGGGCTCCGATACGCAGTATTTT. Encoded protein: CASGGSDTQYF.

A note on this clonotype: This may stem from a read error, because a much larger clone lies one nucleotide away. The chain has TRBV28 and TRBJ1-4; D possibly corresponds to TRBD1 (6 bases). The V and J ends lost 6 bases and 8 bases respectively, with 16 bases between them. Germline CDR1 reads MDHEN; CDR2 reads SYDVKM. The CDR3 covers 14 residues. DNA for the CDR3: TGTGCCAGCAGACGGACAGCTCGGAAGGAAAAACTGTTTTTT. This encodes CASRRTARKEKLFF.

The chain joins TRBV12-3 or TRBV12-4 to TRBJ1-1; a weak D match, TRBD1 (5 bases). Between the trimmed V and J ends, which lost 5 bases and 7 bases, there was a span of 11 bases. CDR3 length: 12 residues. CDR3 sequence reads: CASSQGIVEAFF. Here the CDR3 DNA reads TGTGCCAGCAGTCAGGGTATAGTTGAAGCTTTCTTT.

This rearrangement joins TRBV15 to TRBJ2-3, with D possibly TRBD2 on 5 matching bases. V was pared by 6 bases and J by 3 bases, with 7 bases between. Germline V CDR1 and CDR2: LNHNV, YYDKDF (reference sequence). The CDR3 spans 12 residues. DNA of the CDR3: TGTGCCACCAGACAGCGGACAGATACGCAGTATTTT. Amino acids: CATRQRTDTQYF.

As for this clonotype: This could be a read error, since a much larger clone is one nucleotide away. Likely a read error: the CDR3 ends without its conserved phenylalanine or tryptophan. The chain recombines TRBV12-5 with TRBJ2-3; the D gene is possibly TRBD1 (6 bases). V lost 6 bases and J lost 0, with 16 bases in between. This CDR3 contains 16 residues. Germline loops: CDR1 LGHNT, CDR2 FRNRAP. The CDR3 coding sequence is TGTGCTAGTGGAACTTACAGGGTACGGAGCACAGATACGCAGTATCTT. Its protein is CASGTYRVRSTDTQYL.

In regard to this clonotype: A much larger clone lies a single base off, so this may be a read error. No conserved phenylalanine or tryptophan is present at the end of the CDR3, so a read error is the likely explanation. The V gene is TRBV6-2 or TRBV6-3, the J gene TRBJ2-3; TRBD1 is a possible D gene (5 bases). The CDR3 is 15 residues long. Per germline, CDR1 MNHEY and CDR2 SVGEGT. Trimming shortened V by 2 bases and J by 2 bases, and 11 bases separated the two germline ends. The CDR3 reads CASSYKDTHTDTQYL. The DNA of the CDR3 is TGTGCCAGCAGTTACAAGGACACACACACAGATACGCAGTATCTT.

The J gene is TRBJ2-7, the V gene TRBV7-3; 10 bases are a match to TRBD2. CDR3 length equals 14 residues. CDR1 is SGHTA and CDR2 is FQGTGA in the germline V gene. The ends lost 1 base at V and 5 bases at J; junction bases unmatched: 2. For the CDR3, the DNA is TGTGCCAGCAGCTTAAACGGACTAGCGGACGAGCAGTACTTC. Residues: CASSLNGLADEQYF.

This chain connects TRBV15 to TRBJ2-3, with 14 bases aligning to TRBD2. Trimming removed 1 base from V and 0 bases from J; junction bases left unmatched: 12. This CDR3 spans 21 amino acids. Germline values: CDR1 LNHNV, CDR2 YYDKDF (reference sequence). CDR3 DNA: TGTGCCACCAGCAGAGCTCTTGGGACTAGCGGGAGTCCTCTTAGCACAGATACGCAGTATTTT. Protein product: CATSRALGTSGSPLSTDTQYF. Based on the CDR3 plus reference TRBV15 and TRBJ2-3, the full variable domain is DAMVIQNPRYQVTQFGKPVTLSCSQTLNHNVMYWYQQKSSQAPKLLFHYYDKDFNNEADTPDNFQSRRPNTSFCFLDIRSPGLGDTAMYLCATSRALGTSGSPLSTDTQYFGPGTRLTVL.

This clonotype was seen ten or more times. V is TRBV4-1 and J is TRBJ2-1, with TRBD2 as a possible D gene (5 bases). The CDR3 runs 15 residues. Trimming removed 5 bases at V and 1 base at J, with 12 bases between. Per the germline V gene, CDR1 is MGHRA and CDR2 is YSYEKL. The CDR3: CASSEVGNSYNEQFF. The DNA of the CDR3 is TGCGCCAGCAGCGAAGTCGGGAATTCCTACAATGAGCAGTTCTTC.

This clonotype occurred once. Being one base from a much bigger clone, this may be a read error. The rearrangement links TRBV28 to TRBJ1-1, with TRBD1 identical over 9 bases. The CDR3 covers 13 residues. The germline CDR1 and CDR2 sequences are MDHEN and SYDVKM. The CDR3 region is CAGTGTGWTEAVF. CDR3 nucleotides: TGTGCCGGGACCGGGACAGGGTGGACTGAAGCTGTCTTT.

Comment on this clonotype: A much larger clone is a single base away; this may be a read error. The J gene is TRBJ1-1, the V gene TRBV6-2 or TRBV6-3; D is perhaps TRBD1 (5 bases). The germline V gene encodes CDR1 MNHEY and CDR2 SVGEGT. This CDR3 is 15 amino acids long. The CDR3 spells CVSSYSRGGNTEAFF. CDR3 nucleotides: TGTGTCAGCAGTTACTCCCGGGGCGGGAACACTGAAGCTTTCTTT.

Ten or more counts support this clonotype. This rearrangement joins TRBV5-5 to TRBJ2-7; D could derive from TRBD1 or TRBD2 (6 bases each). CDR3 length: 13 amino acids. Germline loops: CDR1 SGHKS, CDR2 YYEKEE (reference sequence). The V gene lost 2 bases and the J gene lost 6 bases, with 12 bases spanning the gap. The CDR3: CASSFTGAGEQYF. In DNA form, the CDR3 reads TGTGCCAGCAGCTTTACGGGGGCTGGCGAGCAGTACTTC.

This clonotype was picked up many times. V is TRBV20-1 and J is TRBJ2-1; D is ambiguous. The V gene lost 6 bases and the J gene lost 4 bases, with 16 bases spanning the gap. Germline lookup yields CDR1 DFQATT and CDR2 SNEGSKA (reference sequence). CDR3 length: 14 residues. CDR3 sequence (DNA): TGCAGTGCCTTAACGGGTTTGGGTTACAATGAGCAGTTCTTC. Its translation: CSALTGLGYNEQFF.

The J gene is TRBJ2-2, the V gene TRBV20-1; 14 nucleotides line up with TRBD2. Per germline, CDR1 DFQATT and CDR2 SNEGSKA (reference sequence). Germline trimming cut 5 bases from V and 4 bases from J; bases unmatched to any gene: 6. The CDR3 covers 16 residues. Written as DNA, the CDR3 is TGCAGTGCTGCGGGACTAGCGGGAGTGCCCACCGGGGAGCTGTTTTTT. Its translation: CSAAGLAGVPTGELFF.

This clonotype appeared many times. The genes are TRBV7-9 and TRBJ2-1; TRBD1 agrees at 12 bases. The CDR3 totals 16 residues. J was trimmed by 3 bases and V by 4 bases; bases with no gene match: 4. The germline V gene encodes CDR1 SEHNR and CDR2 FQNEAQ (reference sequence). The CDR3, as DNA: TGTGCCAGCAGCTCGGGACAGGGGGCTGACTACAATGAGCAGTTCTTC. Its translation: CASSSGQGADYNEQFF.

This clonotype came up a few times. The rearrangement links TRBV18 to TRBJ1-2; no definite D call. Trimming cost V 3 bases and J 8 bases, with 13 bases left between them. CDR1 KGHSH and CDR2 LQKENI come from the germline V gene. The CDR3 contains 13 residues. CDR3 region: CASSPEAAGGYTF. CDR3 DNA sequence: TGTGCCAGCTCACCTGAGGCAGCTGGGGGCTACACCTTC.

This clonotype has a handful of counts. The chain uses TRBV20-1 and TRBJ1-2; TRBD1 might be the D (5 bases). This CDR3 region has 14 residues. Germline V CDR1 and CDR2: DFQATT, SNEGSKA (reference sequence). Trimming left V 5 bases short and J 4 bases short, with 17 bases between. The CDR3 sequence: CSAEQTTESYGYTF. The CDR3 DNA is TGCAGTGCTGAACAAACGACAGAAAGCTATGGCTACACCTTC.

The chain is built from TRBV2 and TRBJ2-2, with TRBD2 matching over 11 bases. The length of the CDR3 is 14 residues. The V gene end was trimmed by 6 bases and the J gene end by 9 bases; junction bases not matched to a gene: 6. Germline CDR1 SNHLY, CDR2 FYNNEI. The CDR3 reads CASSRTSGSRELFF. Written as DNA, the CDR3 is TGTGCCAGCAGCCGCACTAGCGGGAGTAGGGAGCTGTTTTTT.

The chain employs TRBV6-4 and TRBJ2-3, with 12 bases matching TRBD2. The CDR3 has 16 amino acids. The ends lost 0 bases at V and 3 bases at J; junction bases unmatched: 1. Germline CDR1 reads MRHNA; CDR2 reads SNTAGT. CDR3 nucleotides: TGTGCCAGCAGTGACTCGACTAGCGGGAGTACAGATACGCAGTATTTT. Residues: CASSDSTSGSTDTQYF.

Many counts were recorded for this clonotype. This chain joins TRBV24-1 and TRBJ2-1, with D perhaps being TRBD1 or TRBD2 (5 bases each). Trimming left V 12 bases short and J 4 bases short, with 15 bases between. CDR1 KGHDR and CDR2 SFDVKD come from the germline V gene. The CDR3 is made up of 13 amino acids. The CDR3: CAAEGTGYNEQFF. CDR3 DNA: TGTGCCGCCGAGGGGACGGGATACAATGAGCAGTTCTTC.

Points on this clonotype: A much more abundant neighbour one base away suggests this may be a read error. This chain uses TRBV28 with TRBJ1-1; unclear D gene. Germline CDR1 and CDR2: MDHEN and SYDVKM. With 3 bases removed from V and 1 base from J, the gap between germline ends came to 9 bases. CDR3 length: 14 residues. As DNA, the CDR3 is TGTGCCAGCAGTTTTTACGGACGGAACACTGAAGCTTTCTTT. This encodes CASSFYGRNTEAFF.

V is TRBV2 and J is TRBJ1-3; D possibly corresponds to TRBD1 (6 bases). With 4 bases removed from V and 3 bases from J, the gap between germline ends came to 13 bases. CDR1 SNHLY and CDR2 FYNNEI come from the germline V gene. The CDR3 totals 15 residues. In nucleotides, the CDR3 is TGTGCCAGCAGTGCAGGGGAATTGGTTGGAAACACCATATATTTT. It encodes CASSAGELVGNTIYF.

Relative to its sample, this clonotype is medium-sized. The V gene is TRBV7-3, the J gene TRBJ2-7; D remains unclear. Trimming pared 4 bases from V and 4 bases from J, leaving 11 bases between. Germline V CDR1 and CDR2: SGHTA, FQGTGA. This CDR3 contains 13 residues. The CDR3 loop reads CASSYAYQYEQYF. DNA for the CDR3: TGTGCCAGCAGCTACGCCTACCAGTACGAGCAGTACTTC.

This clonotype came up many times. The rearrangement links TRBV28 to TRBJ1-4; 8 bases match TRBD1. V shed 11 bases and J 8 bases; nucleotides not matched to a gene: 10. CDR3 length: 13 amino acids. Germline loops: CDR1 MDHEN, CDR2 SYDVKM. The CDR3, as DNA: TGTGCCTCCCGGGGGGGACAGGCGGAAAAACTGTTTTTT. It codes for CASRGGQAEKLFF. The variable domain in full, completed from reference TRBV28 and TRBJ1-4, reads DVKVTQSSRYLVKRTGEKVFLECVQDMDHENMFWYRQDPGLGLRLIYFSYDVKMKEKGDIPEGYSVSREKKERFSLILESASTNQTSMYLCASRGGQAEKLFFGSGTQLSVL.

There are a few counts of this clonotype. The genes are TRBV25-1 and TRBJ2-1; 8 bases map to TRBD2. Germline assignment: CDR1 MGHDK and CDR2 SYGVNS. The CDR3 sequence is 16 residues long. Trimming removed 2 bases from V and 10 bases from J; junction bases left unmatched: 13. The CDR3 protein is CASSEHSSGGGGEQFF. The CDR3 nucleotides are TGTGCCAGCAGTGAACACTCCAGCGGGGGAGGGGGAGAGCAGTTCTTC.

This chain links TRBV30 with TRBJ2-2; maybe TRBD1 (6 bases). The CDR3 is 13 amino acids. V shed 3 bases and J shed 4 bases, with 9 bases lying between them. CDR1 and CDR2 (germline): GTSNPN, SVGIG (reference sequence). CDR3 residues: CAWRRGSTGELFF. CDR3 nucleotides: TGTGCCTGGAGGAGGGGGAGCACCGGGGAGCTGTTTTTT.

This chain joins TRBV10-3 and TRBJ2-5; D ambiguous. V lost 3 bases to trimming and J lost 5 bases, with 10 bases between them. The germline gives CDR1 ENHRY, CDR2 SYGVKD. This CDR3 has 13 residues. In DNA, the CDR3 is TGTGCCATCAGTGAATCAGGAGTCGAGACCCAGTACTTC. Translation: CAISESGVETQYF.

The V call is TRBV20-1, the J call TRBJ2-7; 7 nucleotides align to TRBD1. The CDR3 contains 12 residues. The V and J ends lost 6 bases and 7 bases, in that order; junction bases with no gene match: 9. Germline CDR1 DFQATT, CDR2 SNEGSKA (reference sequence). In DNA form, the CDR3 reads TGCAGTGCGGGTCAGACAGGGCGGGAGCAGTACTTC. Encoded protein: CSAGQTGREQYF.

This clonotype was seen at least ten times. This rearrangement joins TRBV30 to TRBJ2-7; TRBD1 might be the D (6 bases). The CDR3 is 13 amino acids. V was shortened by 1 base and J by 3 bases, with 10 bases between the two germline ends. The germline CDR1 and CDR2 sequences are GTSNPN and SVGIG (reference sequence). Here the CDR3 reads CAWSGQVLYEQYF. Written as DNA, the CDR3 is TGTGCCTGGAGTGGACAGGTCCTCTACGAGCAGTACTTC. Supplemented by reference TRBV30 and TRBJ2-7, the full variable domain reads SQTIHQWPATLVQPVGSPLSLECTVEGTSNPNLYWYRQAAGRGLQLLFYSVGIGQISSEVPQNLSASRPQDRQFILSSKKLLLSDSGFYLCAWSGQVLYEQYFGPGTRLTVT.

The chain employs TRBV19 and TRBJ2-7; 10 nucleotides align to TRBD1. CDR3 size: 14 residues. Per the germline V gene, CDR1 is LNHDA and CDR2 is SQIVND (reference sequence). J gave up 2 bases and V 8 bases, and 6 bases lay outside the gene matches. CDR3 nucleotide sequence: TGTGCCAGTCACGGGACAGGGGACGCCTACGAGCAGTACTTC. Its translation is CASHGTGDAYEQYF.

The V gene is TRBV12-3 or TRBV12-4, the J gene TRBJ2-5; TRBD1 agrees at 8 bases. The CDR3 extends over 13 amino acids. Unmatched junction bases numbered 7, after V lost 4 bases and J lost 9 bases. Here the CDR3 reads CASSSEETGAQYF. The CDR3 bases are TGTGCCAGCAGTTCTGAAGAGACAGGGGCCCAGTACTTC.